Listed below are T cell receptor beta chains from one sample, sequenced in a study of T cells after yellow fever vaccination. TCRdb analysed the 5' RACE reads with MiXCR anew, one entry per CDR3 protein. The table shows about 96,000 distinct CDR3 sequences, with roughly 10% occurring only once. The sequencing here drew on CD8+ T cells not binding an NS4B(214-222) dextramer, sorted from PBMCs, taken about 2 weeks after the first yellow fever vaccination. All receptors come from a man between 18 and 29 years old who received the YFV17D yellow fever vaccine. The CDR3 runs from the conserved cysteine through the conserved F or W. D genes are given only for firm matches. A row's size may be missing; if present it is once, few, many or a size class.

J gene: TRBJ2-2; D gene: .; V gene: TRBV4-2; clone size: few; CDR3 protein: CASSQARGSPTGELFF; CDR3 DNA: TGTGCCAGCAGCCAAGCGAGAGGGTCCCCCACCGGGGAGCTGTTTTTT
J gene: TRBJ1-1; D gene: .; V gene: TRBV3-1; clone size: .; CDR3 protein: CASSQPGLMNTEAFF; CDR3 DNA: TGTGCCAGCAGCCAACCGGGACTGATGAACACTGAAGCTTTCTTT
J gene: TRBJ1-1; D gene: .; V gene: TRBV6-6; clone size: .; CDR3 protein: CASSLQVGTEAFF; CDR3 DNA: TGTGCCAGCAGTCTCCAGGTAGGGACTGAAGCTTTCTTT
J gene: TRBJ1-1; D gene: .; V gene: TRBV29-1; clone size: .; CDR3 protein: CSVDEGNTEAFF; CDR3 DNA: TGCAGCGTGGATGAGGGGAACACTGAAGCTTTCTTT
J gene: TRBJ2-3; D gene: .; V gene: TRBV12-3/TRBV12-4; clone size: few; CDR3 protein: CASSSGTGAFDTQYF; CDR3 DNA: TGTGCCAGCAGTTCCGGGACGGGGGCATTCGATACGCAGTATTTT
J gene: TRBJ1-3; D gene: .; V gene: TRBV11-2; clone size: few; CDR3 protein: CASSLGLAGNTIYF; CDR3 DNA: TGTGCCAGCAGCTTAGGGCTAGCTGGAAACACCATATATTTT
J gene: TRBJ2-4; D gene: .; V gene: TRBV19; clone size: few; CDR3 protein: CASSIVGTGRNIQYF; CDR3 DNA: TGTGCCAGTAGTATAGTCGGGACTGGGAGAAACATTCAGTACTTC
J gene: TRBJ2-2; D gene: .; V gene: TRBV27; clone size: many; CDR3 protein: CASSFVAGYTGELFF; CDR3 DNA: TGTGCCAGCAGTTTTGTTGCAGGGTACACCGGGGAGCTGTTTTTT
J gene: TRBJ2-1; D gene: TRBD1; V gene: TRBV20-1; clone size: .; CDR3 protein: CSASDDQGAHYNEQFF; CDR3 DNA: TGCAGTGCTAGCGACGACCAGGGGGCGCATTACAATGAGCAGTTCTTC
J gene: TRBJ2-1; D gene: .; V gene: TRBV7-2; clone size: many; CDR3 protein: CASSLWGENEQFF; CDR3 DNA: TGTGCCAGCAGCTTATGGGGGGAGAATGAGCAGTTCTTC
J gene: TRBJ1-5; D gene: TRBD1; V gene: TRBV2; clone size: few; CDR3 protein: CASSEEGAMGQPQHF; CDR3 DNA: TGTGCCAGCAGTGAAGAGGGGGCGATGGGTCAGCCCCAGCATTTT
J gene: TRBJ1-1; D gene: .; V gene: TRBV2; clone size: few; CDR3 protein: CASSEAGTANTEAFF; CDR3 DNA: TGTGCCAGCAGTGAAGCTGGGACGGCGAACACTGAAGCTTTCTTT
J gene: TRBJ1-6; D gene: .; V gene: TRBV4-3; clone size: .; CDR3 protein: CASSQDFPQYNSPLHF; CDR3 DNA: TGCGCCAGCAGCCAAGATTTCCCGCAATATAATTCACCCCTCCACTTT
J gene: TRBJ2-7; D gene: .; V gene: TRBV7-9; clone size: many; CDR3 protein: CASSLPGRGLYEQYF; CDR3 DNA: TGTGCCAGCAGCTTACCGGGCAGGGGCCTCTACGAGCAGTACTTC
J gene: TRBJ2-4; D gene: .; V gene: TRBV5-1; clone size: .; CDR3 protein: CASSFKPLAKNIQYF; CDR3 DNA: TGCGCCAGCAGCTTCAAGCCTCTAGCCAAAAACATTCAGTACTTC
J gene: TRBJ2-1; D gene: TRBD2; V gene: TRBV4-1; clone size: .; CDR3 protein: CASSQKMPRGAGDEQFF; CDR3 DNA: TGCGCCAGCAGCCAGAAGATGCCGCGGGGGGCCGGGGATGAGCAGTTCTTC
J gene: TRBJ1-1; D gene: .; V gene: TRBV4-2; clone size: few; CDR3 protein: CASSQEAWPKDRNTEAFF; CDR3 DNA: TGTGCCAGCAGCCAAGAAGCGTGGCCCAAAGACCGGAACACTGAAGCTTTCTTT
J gene: TRBJ2-6; D gene: TRBD1; V gene: TRBV10-3; clone size: few; CDR3 protein: CAITSDRGPESSGANVLTF; CDR3 DNA: TGTGCCATCACCTCAGACAGGGGGCCTGAAAGCTCTGGGGCCAACGTCCTGACTTTC
J gene: TRBJ1-4; D gene: .; V gene: TRBV24-1; clone size: few; CDR3 protein: CATSDGTSRNEKLFF; CDR3 DNA: TGTGCCACCAGTGATGGGACTTCGAGGAACGAAAAACTGTTTTTT
J gene: TRBJ1-5; D gene: .; V gene: TRBV19; clone size: .; CDR3 protein: CASSSADYSNQPQHF; CDR3 DNA: TGTGCCAGTAGTTCGGCAGACTATAGCAATCAGCCCCAGCATTTT
J gene: TRBJ2-2; D gene: TRBD1; V gene: TRBV4-1; clone size: few; CDR3 protein: CASSLGQVRAGELFF; CDR3 DNA: TGCGCCAGCAGCCTCGGACAGGTTCGGGCCGGGGAGCTGTTTTTT
J gene: TRBJ1-2; D gene: .; V gene: TRBV20-1; clone size: few; CDR3 protein: CSARNPLGVYGYTF; CDR3 DNA: TGCAGTGCTAGAAATCCTTTGGGAGTCTATGGCTACACCTTC
J gene: TRBJ2-5; D gene: TRBD1; V gene: TRBV20-1; clone size: few; CDR3 protein: CSARSTGGGWQETQYF; CDR3 DNA: TGCAGTGCTAGATCAACAGGGGGCGGCTGGCAAGAGACCCAGTACTTC
J gene: TRBJ2-1; D gene: TRBD2; V gene: TRBV20-1; clone size: .; CDR3 protein: CSARDRGLISYNEQFF; CDR3 DNA: TGCAGTGCTAGAGATCGGGGACTAATTTCCTACAATGAGCAGTTCTTC
J gene: TRBJ2-1; D gene: .; V gene: TRBV4-3; clone size: .; CDR3 protein: CASSPARASYNEQFF; CDR3 DNA: TGCGCCAGCAGTCCGGCGAGGGCCTCCTACAATGAGCAGTTCTTC
J gene: TRBJ2-3; D gene: .; V gene: TRBV10-3; clone size: .; CDR3 protein: CAISTGGPRTDTQYF; CDR3 DNA: TGTGCCATCAGCACTGGGGGGCCCCGCACAGATACGCAGTATTTT
J gene: TRBJ2-7; D gene: TRBD1; V gene: TRBV5-8; clone size: .; CDR3 protein: CASSSEGQGLISYEQYF; CDR3 DNA: TGTGCCAGCAGCTCGGAGGGACAGGGCCTTATCTCCTACGAGCAGTACTTC
J gene: TRBJ2-3; D gene: .; V gene: TRBV27; clone size: few; CDR3 protein: CASSFRGVESSQYF; CDR3 DNA: TGTGCCAGCAGTTTTAGGGGGGTTGAATCGTCCCAGTATTTT
J gene: TRBJ2-7; D gene: TRBD1; V gene: TRBV12-3/TRBV12-4; clone size: few; CDR3 protein: CASSGTGGLYF; CDR3 DNA: TGTGCCAGCAGTGGGACAGGGGGACTGTACTTC
J gene: TRBJ1-6; D gene: .; V gene: TRBV9; clone size: many; CDR3 protein: CASSSPGGRDRNSPLHF; CDR3 DNA: TGTGCCAGCAGCTCCCCGGGCGGCCGCGACAGGAATTCACCCCTCCACTTT
J gene: TRBJ1-4; D gene: .; V gene: TRBV29-1; clone size: .; CDR3 protein: CSVEESINEKLFF; CDR3 DNA: TGCAGCGTTGAAGAGAGTATCAATGAAAAACTGTTTTTT
J gene: TRBJ2-2; D gene: TRBD1; V gene: TRBV7-9; clone size: .; CDR3 protein: CASSHPGQGTTGELFF; CDR3 DNA: TGTGCCAGCAGCCACCCGGGACAGGGGACGACCGGGGAGCTGTTTTTT
J gene: TRBJ1-2; D gene: TRBD1; V gene: TRBV13; clone size: .; CDR3 protein: CASSFQGDYGYTF; CDR3 DNA: TGTGCCAGCAGCTTCCAGGGGGACTATGGCTACACCTTC
J gene: TRBJ2-7; D gene: .; V gene: TRBV10-3; clone size: many; CDR3 protein: CAISEPPGSLSYEQYF; CDR3 DNA: TGTGCCATCAGTGAACCTCCAGGTTCCCTCTCCTACGAGCAGTACTTC
J gene: TRBJ2-5; D gene: TRBD2; V gene: TRBV11-2; clone size: few; CDR3 protein: CASSLPPSTSGGAGETQYF; CDR3 DNA: TGTGCCAGCAGCTTACCCCCCTCGACTAGCGGGGGGGCGGGGGAGACCCAGTACTTC
J gene: TRBJ2-1; D gene: .; V gene: TRBV6-1; clone size: many; CDR3 protein: CASSEGDTYNEQFF; CDR3 DNA: TGTGCCAGCAGTGAAGGGGACACTTACAATGAGCAGTTCTTC
J gene: TRBJ2-2; D gene: .; V gene: TRBV7-8; clone size: .; CDR3 protein: CASSLYPERNNPNTGELFF; CDR3 DNA: TGTGCCAGCAGCTTATATCCGGAACGAAATAACCCGAACACCGGGGAGCTGTTTTTT
J gene: TRBJ1-1; D gene: .; V gene: TRBV7-2; clone size: few; CDR3 protein: CASSSRPATEAFF; CDR3 DNA: TGTGCCAGCAGCTCCCGCCCAGCCACTGAAGCTTTCTTT
J gene: TRBJ2-2; D gene: .; V gene: TRBV27; clone size: .; CDR3 protein: CASSPRGAVGELFF; CDR3 DNA: TGTGCCAGCAGCCCTAGGGGCGCGGTTGGGGAGCTGTTTTTT
J gene: TRBJ2-7; D gene: TRBD1; V gene: TRBV6-2/TRBV6-3; clone size: .; CDR3 protein: CASTRTGSEQYF; CDR3 DNA: TGTGCCAGCACCCGGACAGGGAGCGAGCAGTACTTC
J gene: TRBJ2-5; D gene: .; V gene: TRBV15; clone size: few; CDR3 protein: CATSIGSGVGETQYF; CDR3 DNA: TGTGCCACCAGCATCGGTTCGGGGGTCGGGGAGACCCAGTACTTC
J gene: TRBJ1-2; D gene: TRBD1; V gene: TRBV5-6; clone size: .; CDR3 protein: CASSVQTGVQYNYGYTF; CDR3 DNA: TGTGCCAGCAGCGTCCAAACAGGGGTCCAGTATAACTATGGCTACACCTTC
J gene: TRBJ1-2; D gene: TRBD1; V gene: TRBV6-1; clone size: .; CDR3 protein: CASTGQVRLGVDDDGYTF; CDR3 DNA: TGTGCCAGTACTGGACAGGTCCGTCTGGGGGTAGACGATGATGGCTACACCTTC
J gene: TRBJ1-2; D gene: .; V gene: TRBV7-6; clone size: .; CDR3 protein: CASSLVAEGWAGYTF; CDR3 DNA: TGTGCCAGCAGCTTAGTGGCAGAGGGTTGGGCTGGCTACACCTTC
J gene: TRBJ2-1; D gene: .; V gene: TRBV6-4; clone size: .; CDR3 protein: CASSDRPSYNEQFF; CDR3 DNA: TGTGCCAGCAGTGACCGACCCTCCTACAATGAGCAGTTCTTC
J gene: TRBJ2-7; D gene: .; V gene: TRBV10-3; clone size: .; CDR3 protein: CAISESPRPGHEQYF; CDR3 DNA: TGTGCCATCAGTGAGTCGCCGCGGCCGGGCCACGAGCAGTACTTC
J gene: TRBJ2-5; D gene: TRBD2; V gene: TRBV6-5; clone size: few; CDR3 protein: CASSLAGVEETQYF; CDR3 DNA: TGTGCCAGCAGTTTAGCGGGGGTTGAAGAGACCCAGTACTTC
J gene: TRBJ2-7; D gene: .; V gene: TRBV4-1; clone size: .; CDR3 protein: CASSQGSWDSYEQYF; CDR3 DNA: TGCGCCAGCAGCCAAGGGTCCTGGGACTCCTACGAGCAGTACTTC
J gene: TRBJ1-2; D gene: .; V gene: TRBV7-2; clone size: few; CDR3 protein: CASSLVQYGYTF; CDR3 DNA: TGTGCCAGCAGCTTAGTCCAGTATGGCTACACCTTC
J gene: TRBJ2-7; D gene: .; V gene: TRBV7-2; clone size: few; CDR3 protein: CASSFYRGSSYEQYF; CDR3 DNA: TGTGCCAGCAGCTTTTACCGGGGGTCCTCCTACGAGCAGTACTTC
J gene: TRBJ2-7; D gene: TRBD1; V gene: TRBV6-5; clone size: .; CDR3 protein: CASSYWTGGNEQYF; CDR3 DNA: TGTGCCAGCAGTTACTGGACAGGGGGCAACGAGCAGTACTTC